The TCR beta chain under discussion was sequenced for a study of blood T cell repertoires in COVID-19. Using immunoSEQ multiplex PCR, the repertoire was profiled, and TCRdb retains in-frame clones only, with some absent. The top ten hold 11% of the sample, which has a few hundred thousand clones, 80% to 90% seen once. The clonotype was recovered from a woman between 65 and 79 years old with acute or convalescent COVID-19. Sequencing input: peripheral blood.

CDR3 nucleotide sequence: TGTGCCAGCAGCCAGCGGACAGGGGCAGATACGCAGTATTTT. This encodes CASSQRTGADTQYF. The genes are TRBV11-3 and TRBJ2-3; TRBD1 aligns across 9 bases. CDR1 and CDR2 (germline): SGHNT, YENEEA. This CDR3 region has 14 residues. V lost 5 bases and J lost 4; bases outside the gene matches: 4.